Given below is one T cell receptor beta chain in context. This record comes from a study of blood T cell repertoires in COVID-19. In the source study's methods: The assay estimated nucleated cells by amplifying reference gene primers. Generated by immunoSEQ multiplex PCR, the TCRdb table keeps only in-frame clones and is missing some. V, J and clone size were drawn from that table, and D and trimming were deduced from the DNA. The repertoire holds under 350,000 clones, with more than 85% as singletons. The length of the CDR3 is 16 residues. The germline V gene has CDR1 WNHNN and CDR2 SYGVQD (reference sequence). V lost 2 bases, J lost 7 bases, and 15 bases lay in between.

The chain couples TRBV10-1 to TRBJ1-6; tentatively, D is TRBD1 (5 bases). Sequencing was carried out using peripheral blood. The clonotype originates from a man aged 40-50 years with acute or convalescent COVID-19. The CDR3 here is CASSEDPQGGNSPLHF. The CDR3 DNA is TGCGCCAGCAGTGAGGATCCGCAGGGAGGCAATTCACCCCTCCACTTT.